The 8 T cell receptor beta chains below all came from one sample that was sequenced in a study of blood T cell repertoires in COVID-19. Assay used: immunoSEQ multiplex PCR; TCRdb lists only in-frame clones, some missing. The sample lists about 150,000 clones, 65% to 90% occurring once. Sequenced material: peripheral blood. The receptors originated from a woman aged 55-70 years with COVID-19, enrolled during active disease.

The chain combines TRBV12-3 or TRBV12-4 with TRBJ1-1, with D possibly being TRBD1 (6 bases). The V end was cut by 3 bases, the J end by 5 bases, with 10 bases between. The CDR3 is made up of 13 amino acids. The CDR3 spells CASSFRGGTEAFF. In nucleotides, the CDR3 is TGTGCCAGCAGTTTCAGGGGTGGAACTGAAGCTTTCTTT.

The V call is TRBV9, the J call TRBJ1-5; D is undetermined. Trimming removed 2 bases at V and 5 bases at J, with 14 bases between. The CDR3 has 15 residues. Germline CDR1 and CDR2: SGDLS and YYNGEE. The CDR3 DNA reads TGTGCCAGCAGCGTTAGCGGGGATTCGGATCAGCCCCAGCATTTT. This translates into CASSVSGDSDQPQHF.

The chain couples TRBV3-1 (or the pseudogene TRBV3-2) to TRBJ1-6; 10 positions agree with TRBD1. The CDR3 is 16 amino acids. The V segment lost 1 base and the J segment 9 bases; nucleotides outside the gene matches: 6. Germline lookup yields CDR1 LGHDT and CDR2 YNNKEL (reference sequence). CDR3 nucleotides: TGTGCCAGCAGCCAAGGGGGACAGGGGCAAACTTCACCCCTCCACTTT. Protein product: CASSQGGQGQTSPLHF.

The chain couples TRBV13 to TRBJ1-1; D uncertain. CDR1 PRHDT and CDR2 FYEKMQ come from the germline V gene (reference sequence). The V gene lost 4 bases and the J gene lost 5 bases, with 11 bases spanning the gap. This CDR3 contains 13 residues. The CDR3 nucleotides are TGTGCCAGCAGCTACGAGGGCAAGACTGAAGCTTTCTTT. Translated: CASSYEGKTEAFF. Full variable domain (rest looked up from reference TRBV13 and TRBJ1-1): AAGVIQSPRHLIKEKRETATLKCYPIPRHDTVYWYQQGPGQDPQFLISFYEKMQSDKGSIPDRFSAQQFSDYHSELNMSSLELGDSALYFCASSYEGKTEAFFGQGTRLTVV.

CDR3 in amino acids: CASSLVSDTEAFF. CDR3 nucleotides: TGTGCCAGCAGCTTGGTTAGCGACACTGAAGCTTTCTTT. The chain uses TRBV5-6 and TRBJ1-1; no clear D gene. The CDR3 spans 13 residues. The V gene lost 0 bases and the J gene lost 3 bases, with 6 bases spanning the gap. Germline-derived CDR1 and CDR2 are SGHDT and YYEEEE.

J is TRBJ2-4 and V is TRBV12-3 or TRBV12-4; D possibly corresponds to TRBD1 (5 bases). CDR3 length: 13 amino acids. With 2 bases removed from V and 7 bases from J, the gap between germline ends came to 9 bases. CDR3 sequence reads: CASSLQGGNIQYF. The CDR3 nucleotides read TGTGCCAGCAGTTTACAGGGTGGGAACATTCAGTACTTC.

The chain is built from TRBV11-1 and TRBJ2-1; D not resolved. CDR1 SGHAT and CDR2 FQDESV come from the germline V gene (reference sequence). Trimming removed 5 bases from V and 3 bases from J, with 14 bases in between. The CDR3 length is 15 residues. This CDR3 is CASSLLVTLYNEQFF. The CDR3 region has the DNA TGTGCCAGCAGCCTCCTAGTAACCCTCTACAATGAGCAGTTCTTC.

The CDR3 DNA follows: TGTGCCAGCAGTTACACCCGGGACACTACTTATGGCTACACCTTC. Translated, it gives CASSYTRDTTYGYTF. The rearrangement links TRBV6-5 to TRBJ1-2, with D perhaps matching TRBD1 (6 bases). CDR3 length equals 15 residues. Trimming removed 2 bases at V and 5 bases at J, with 15 bases between. The V gene's germline CDR1 is MNHEY and CDR2 SVGAGI.